These 26 T cell receptor beta chains were all obtained from the same sample, sequenced in a study of technical replicates of blood from a handful of donors (dated by TCRdb to between 2016 and 2019). The method behind the library was the immunoSEQ multiplex PCR assay. TCRdb stores this immuneACCESS table with in-frame sequences only. Part of the clones is absent; in the studies checked, under half of the shortfall reflects unresolved V genes, and no reason is known for the rest. The sample table shows some 76,000 clones, and less than 99% are seen once. Roughly 0.2% of the sample is in the top ten clones. The sequencing input was T cells isolated from PBMCs. The source of these receptors is a human donor in good health.

This chain links TRBV19 with TRBJ2-7, with 11 bases matching TRBD1. The germline V gene encodes CDR1 LNHDA and CDR2 SQIVND (reference sequence). V was pared by 6 bases and J by 4 bases, with 5 bases of the junction left unmatched. There are 14 residues in the CDR3. The CDR3 sequence: CASSRTGGFYEQYF. CDR3 DNA: TGTGCCAGTAGCCGGACAGGGGGCTTTTACGAGCAGTACTTC.

V usage is TRBV2 and J usage is TRBJ1-4; the D gene is possibly TRBD1 (5 bases). The CDR3 has 14 amino acids. V gave up 3 bases and J gave up 7 bases, with 12 bases separating them. The germline gives CDR1 SNHLY, CDR2 FYNNEI. Here the CDR3 reads CASSDQGFGEKLFF. CDR3 DNA sequence: TGTGCCAGCAGTGACCAGGGTTTCGGTGAAAAACTGTTTTTT.

The chain has TRBV9 and TRBJ1-1, with TRBD1 identical over 8 bases. This CDR3 comprises 14 residues. CDR1 SGDLS and CDR2 YYNGEE come from the germline V gene. J was trimmed by 3 bases and V by 3 bases; bases with no gene match: 4. CDR3 sequence reads: CASSGRQGHTEAFF. The CDR3 DNA follows: TGTGCCAGCAGCGGACGACAGGGGCACACTGAAGCTTTCTTT. Full variable domain (outside the CDR3, taken from reference TRBV9 and TRBJ1-1): DSGVTQTPKHLITATGQRVTLRCSPRSGDLSVYWYQQSLDQGLQFLIQYYNGEERAKGNILERFSAQQFPDLHSELNLSSLELGDSALYFCASSGRQGHTEAFFGQGTRLTVV.

This clone was picked up one time. The rearrangement links TRBV27 to TRBJ2-1; D is perhaps TRBD2 (5 bases). Germline V gene lookup returns CDR1 MNHEY and CDR2 SMNVEV (reference sequence). The CDR3 length is 15 residues. V lost 2 bases and J lost 7, with 15 bases in between. The DNA for the CDR3 is TGTGCCAGCAGTTTAGAGGGAAACCTTTTTAATGAGCAGTTCTTC. It is translated as CASSLEGNLFNEQFF.

This sequence joins TRBV4-3 and TRBJ2-6; tentative D call: TRBD2 (5 bases). The CDR3 has 16 amino acids. The V end lost 0 bases, the J end lost 5 bases, and 11 bases lay between the germline ends. From germline, CDR1 is LGHNA and CDR2 YSLEER. The CDR3 DNA follows: TGCGCCAGCAGCCAAGATCTCCGGGGAAGGGCCAACGTCCTGACTTTC. Protein product: CASSQDLRGRANVLTF.

The CDR3 is CASSSRLAGDHEQFF. For the CDR3, the DNA is TGCGCCAGCAGCTCTAGACTAGCGGGCGACCATGAGCAGTTCTTC. This chain uses TRBV4-3 with TRBJ2-1; 10 nucleotides line up with TRBD2. The CDR3 has 15 amino acids. The germline CDR1 and CDR2 sequences are LGHNA and YSLEER. The V gene end was trimmed by 5 bases and the J gene end by 8 bases; junction bases not matched to a gene: 9.

The genes are TRBV6-5 and TRBJ2-2, with TRBD2 as a possible D gene (5 bases). This CDR3 has 15 amino acids. CDR1 MNHEY and CDR2 SVGAGI come from the germline V gene. The ends were cut back, 2 bases at V and 6 bases at J, with 13 bases in the middle. CDR3 DNA sequence: TGTGCCAGCAGTTACCTTTATACTAGTGCCGGGGAGCTGTTTTTT. This codes for CASSYLYTSAGELFF.

This chain uses TRBV29-1 with TRBJ2-2; TRBD2 matches at 12 bases. CDR1 is SQVTM and CDR2 is ANQGSEA in the germline V gene. This CDR3 spans 15 amino acids. The V and J ends lost 4 bases and 5 bases, in that order; junction bases with no gene match: 5. CDR3 amino acids: CSVGLAGDYTGELFF. For the CDR3, the DNA is TGCAGCGTTGGACTAGCGGGAGATTATACCGGGGAGCTGTTTTTT.

The V and J genes are TRBV6-1 and TRBJ2-1, with 9 positions matching TRBD1. V lost 7 bases to trimming and J lost 3 bases; unmatched junction nucleotides: 4. This CDR3 spans 14 amino acids. CDR1 and CDR2 (germline): MNHNS, SASEGT. The CDR3, as DNA: TGTGCCAGCATGTTGGGACAGGGCTACAATGAGCAGTTCTTC. This translates into CASMLGQGYNEQFF.

V gene TRBV10-1 combines with J gene TRBJ2-1; D is possibly TRBD1 (6 bases). V was trimmed by 1 base and J by 7 bases, leaving 17 bases between them. The CDR3 loop spans 16 amino acids. CDR1 and CDR2 from the germline V gene are WNHNN and SYGVQD (reference sequence). The CDR3, as DNA: TGCGCCAGCAGTGAGTTCAGGGGATCGGTTACGAATGAGCAGTTCTTC. The encoded protein is CASSEFRGSVTNEQFF.

This clone was detected once. The chain carries TRBV2 and TRBJ1-2; 8 nucleotides match TRBD1. CDR1 is SNHLY, CDR2 FYNNEI, per germline. This CDR3 comprises 14 residues. V lost 7 bases to trimming and J lost 1 base; unmatched junction nucleotides: 5. CDR3 in amino acids: CASTEDRVNYGYTF. The DNA for the CDR3 is TGTGCCAGCACGGAGGACAGGGTTAACTATGGCTACACCTTC.

The chain couples TRBV9 to TRBJ1-1; D gene unclear. V was pared by 3 bases and J by 2 bases, with 8 bases between. Germline lookup yields CDR1 SGDLS and CDR2 YYNGEE. The CDR3 extends over 13 amino acids. CDR3 sequence reads: CASSGRGNTEAFF. CDR3 nucleotide sequence: TGTGCCAGCAGCGGAAGAGGAAACACTGAAGCTTTCTTT.

V usage is TRBV19 and J usage is TRBJ2-7; TRBD1 is a possible D gene (5 bases). This CDR3 is built from 13 residues. V lost 1 base, J lost 2 bases, and 6 bases lay in between. Germline loops: CDR1 LNHDA, CDR2 SQIVND (reference sequence). The chain's CDR3 is CASSIARAYEQYF. The CDR3 nucleotides are TGTGCCAGTAGTATAGCCAGGGCCTACGAGCAGTACTTC.

The chain links TRBV5-1 to TRBJ2-6; TRBD2 is a possible D gene (7 bases). This CDR3 contains 15 residues. Deletions cut 6 bases from V and 4 bases from J, with 14 bases between. CDR1 SGHRS and CDR2 YFSETQ come from the germline V gene. The CDR3 DNA sequence: TGCGCCAGCACTGGGGAGGGGACAGGGGCCAACGTCCTGACTTTC. Translated: CASTGEGTGANVLTF.

The chain has TRBV5-1 and TRBJ1-2; D might be TRBD1 (5 bases). The CDR3 runs to 16 residues. CDR1 SGHRS and CDR2 YFSETQ come from the germline V gene. Trimming pared 4 bases from V and 12 bases from J, leaving 28 bases between. CDR3 in amino acids: CASSPTRLGEDEADTF. CDR3 bases: TGCGCCAGCAGCCCAACGCGATTGGGGGAGGATGAAGCGGACACCTTC.

The rearrangement joins TRBV7-2 to TRBJ2-2; D gene uncertain. The ends were cut back, 6 bases at V and 6 bases at J, with 11 bases in the middle. Germline V CDR1 and CDR2: SGHTA, FQGNSA. This CDR3 contains 13 residues. The CDR3 reads CASRLGEAGELFF. The CDR3 DNA follows: TGTGCCAGCAGACTTGGCGAGGCCGGGGAGCTGTTTTTT.

This sequence joins TRBV7-2 and TRBJ1-1, with TRBD1 as a possible D gene (5 bases). Germline assignment: CDR1 SGHTA and CDR2 FQGNSA. This CDR3 is built from 15 residues. Trimming removed 5 bases from V and 4 bases from J, with 17 bases in between. In DNA, the CDR3 is TGTGCCAGCAGCCCATACGGTTTCCAGGGCACTGAAGCTTTCTTT. Its protein product is CASSPYGFQGTEAFF.

J is TRBJ2-4 and V is TRBV19; D perhaps matches TRBD1 (6 bases). Looked up from germline, CDR1 is LNHDA and CDR2 is SQIVND (reference sequence). The CDR3 consists of 16 residues. V was shortened by 5 bases and J by 6 bases, with 20 bases between the two germline ends. The CDR3 sequence is CASSLQQGEIGNIQYF. CDR3 nucleotide sequence: TGTGCCAGTAGTCTACAACAGGGAGAGATTGGAAACATTCAGTACTTC.

The genes are TRBV29-1 and TRBJ2-2; 10 nucleotides align to TRBD1. The trim removed 5 bases at V and 6 bases at J, leaving 6 bases unmatched. This CDR3 has 14 residues. Germline CDR1 and CDR2: SQVTM and ANQGSEA. CDR3 sequence: CSVPGQGKAGELFF. The CDR3 DNA reads as TGCAGCGTTCCGGGACAGGGGAAGGCCGGGGAGCTGTTTTTT.

This clone was observed a single time. The chain links TRBV5-6 to TRBJ2-3; TRBD1 might be the D (6 bases). There are 15 residues in the CDR3. Germline V gene sequence: CDR1 SGHDT, CDR2 YYEEEE. The V and J ends lost 4 bases and 4 bases respectively, with 16 bases between them. In DNA, the CDR3 is TGTGCCAGCAGCCAGACAGGAAGTCTAGCAGATACGCAGTATTTT. The encoded protein is CASSQTGSLADTQYF.

The chain is built from TRBV19 and TRBJ2-2; D uncertain. The germline V and J ends were trimmed by 7 bases and 5 bases, with 11 bases remaining between them. Per the germline V gene, CDR1 is LNHDA and CDR2 is SQIVND (reference sequence). The CDR3 is 13 amino acids. The CDR3 DNA reads as TGTGCCAGTACCCCTCGGAGTACCGGGGAGCTGTTTTTT. Its translation is CASTPRSTGELFF.

This clone has only one observation. The chain carries TRBV6-5 and TRBJ2-7, with D perhaps TRBD1 (6 bases). With 5 bases removed from V and 3 bases from J, the gap between germline ends came to 11 bases. The CDR3 extends over 13 amino acids. CDR1 is MNHEY and CDR2 is SVGAGI in the germline V gene. DNA of the CDR3: TGTGCCAGCAGTAAGGGACAAAACTACGAGCAGTACTTC. It codes for CASSKGQNYEQYF.

V usage is TRBV5-5 and J usage is TRBJ2-2; weak D call: TRBD2 (6 bases). The germline gives CDR1 SGHKS, CDR2 YYEKEE (reference sequence). The CDR3 is made up of 15 amino acids. V lost 2 bases and J lost 1, with 9 bases in between. CDR3 sequence (DNA): TGTGCCAGCAGCTTCGGAGGGGAGAACACCGGGGAGCTGTTTTTT. Translation gives CASSFGGENTGELFF. Using reference TRBV5-5 and TRBJ2-2 for the parts outside the CDR3, the full variable domain is DAGVTQSPTHLIKTRGQQVTLRCSPISGHKSVSWYQQVLGQGPQFIFQYYEKEERGRGNFPDRFSARQFPNYSSELNVNALLLGDSALYLCASSFGGENTGELFFGEGSRLTVL.

The chain employs TRBV18 and TRBJ2-7, with D possibly being TRBD1 (8 bases). The V and J ends lost 3 bases and 1 base respectively, with 19 bases between them. The CDR3 length is 17 residues. The germline V gene encodes CDR1 KGHSH and CDR2 LQKENI. As DNA, the CDR3 is TGTGCCAGCTCACCTCCTACAGGGGGGGCATTATCCTACGAGCAGTACTTC. Its protein is CASSPPTGGALSYEQYF. Full variable domain (missing parts from reference TRBV18 and TRBJ2-7): NAGVMQNPRHLVRRRGQEARLRCSPMKGHSHVYWYRQLPEEGLKFMVYLQKENIIDESGMPKERFSAEFPKEGPSILRIQQVVRGDSAAYFCASSPPTGGALSYEQYFGPGTRLTVT.

The chain joins TRBV7-9 to TRBJ2-7; the D is unclear. V lost 5 bases, J lost 5 bases, and 10 bases lay in between. Germline values: CDR1 SEHNR, CDR2 FQNEAQ (reference sequence). The CDR3 totals 12 residues. The CDR3 loop reads CASSTTTNEQYF. In DNA, the CDR3 is TGTGCCAGCAGCACCACAACCAACGAGCAGTACTTC.

V usage is TRBV29-1 and J usage is TRBJ2-7; no firm D call. With 7 bases removed from V and 2 bases from J, the gap between germline ends came to 12 bases. CDR1 is SQVTM and CDR2 is ANQGSEA in the germline V gene. The CDR3 has 12 amino acids. DNA of the CDR3: TGCAGCGCCGAGAGAAGCCCCTACGAGCAGTACTTC. It encodes CSAERSPYEQYF.